What follows are 28 T cell receptor beta chains derived from one specimen sequenced in a study of blood T cell repertoires in COVID-19. The protocol was immunoSEQ multiplex PCR, while the TCRdb copy is restricted to in-frame clones and leaves out a portion. The sample records about 230,000 clones, 83% being singletons. What was sequenced was peripheral blood. These TCRs come from a woman in her thirties with COVID-19, enrolled during active disease.

This clone was detected many times. The V call is TRBV6-2 or TRBV6-3, the J call TRBJ2-3; D perhaps matches TRBD1 (6 bases). Trimming removed 4 bases from V and 2 bases from J, with 13 bases in between. This CDR3 is 15 amino acids long. Per germline, CDR1 MNHEY and CDR2 SVGEGT. The CDR3 coding sequence is TGTGCCAGCAGTTCCACTGGACAGATCACAGATACGCAGTATTTT. Protein: CASSSTGQITDTQYF.

The J gene is TRBJ1-5, the V gene TRBV6-6; D ambiguous. Per germline, CDR1 MNHNY and CDR2 SVGAGI (reference sequence). The V and J ends lost 2 bases and 0 bases respectively, with 5 bases between them. CDR3 size: 14 residues. For the CDR3, the DNA is TGTGCCAGCAGTTACGGCGGTAGCAATCAGCCCCAGCATTTT. Translation gives CASSYGGSNQPQHF.

The chain combines TRBV7-2 with TRBJ2-1, with 7 bases identical to TRBD1. This CDR3 is built from 16 residues. Germline V gives CDR1 SGHTA, CDR2 FQGNSA. The ends lost 1 base at V and 3 bases at J; junction bases unmatched: 6. The CDR3 is CASSLVARGSYNEQFF. The CDR3, as DNA: TGTGCCAGCAGCTTAGTCGCCAGGGGGAGCTACAATGAGCAGTTCTTC.

This clone has a handful of counts. The chain carries TRBV5-6 and TRBJ1-2; tentative D call: TRBD1 (5 bases). Trimming stripped 0 bases from V and 10 bases from J, with 10 bases between. The CDR3 is made up of 12 amino acids. Germline V gene data show CDR1 as SGHDT and CDR2 as YYEEEE. CDR3 in amino acids: CASSLVQGAYTF. CDR3 DNA sequence: TGTGCCAGCAGCTTGGTTCAGGGCGCCTACACCTTC.

The chain links TRBV7-9 to TRBJ2-4; D remains unclear. The CDR3 runs to 16 residues. The germline V gene encodes CDR1 SEHNR and CDR2 FQNEAQ (reference sequence). The V end lost 5 bases, the J end lost 0 bases, and 14 bases lay between the germline ends. The CDR3 DNA is TGTGCCAGCAGCCCCATGCCTGAACTAGCCAAAAACATTCAGTACTTC. Its protein product is CASSPMPELAKNIQYF.

The chain has TRBV18 and TRBJ2-1; D might be TRBD2 (5 bases). The germline gives CDR1 KGHSH, CDR2 LQKENI. This CDR3 contains 17 residues. Trimming removed 3 bases at V and 2 bases at J, with 17 bases between. The DNA of the CDR3 is TGTGCCAGCTCACCTCTAGTCCCGACCGGGGCCTACAATGAGCAGTTCTTC. As protein: CASSPLVPTGAYNEQFF.

V is TRBV19 and J is TRBJ1-5; 7 bases are a match to TRBD1. With V trimmed by 6 bases and J by 3 bases, 17 bases remained unmatched. Germline CDR1 is LNHDA and CDR2 is SQIVND (reference sequence). The CDR3 has 18 residues. CDR3 region: CASSQNGDSPYANQPQHF. The CDR3 nucleotides read TGTGCCAGTAGCCAAAACGGGGACAGTCCCTACGCCAATCAGCCCCAGCATTTT. Complete variable domain (other parts from reference TRBV19 and TRBJ1-5): DGGITQSPKYLFRKEGQNVTLSCEQNLNHDAMYWYRQDPGQGLRLIYYSQIVNDFQKGDIAEGYSVSREKKESFPLTVTSAQKNPTAFYLCASSQNGDSPYANQPQHFGDGTRLSIL.

This rearrangement joins TRBV7-2 to TRBJ2-1; 11 positions match TRBD2. With V trimmed by 5 bases and J by 6 bases, 9 bases remained unmatched. There are 16 residues in the CDR3. CDR1 is SGHTA and CDR2 is FQGNSA in the germline V gene. This CDR3 reads CASSPFGLAGPNEQFF. For the CDR3, the DNA is TGTGCCAGCAGCCCATTCGGACTAGCGGGTCCCAATGAGCAGTTCTTC. The whole variable domain, filled in from reference TRBV7-2 and TRBJ2-1, reads GAGVSQSPSNKVTEKGKDVELRCDPISGHTALYWYRQSLGQGLEFLIYFQGNSAPDKSGLPSDRFSAERTGGSVSTLTIQRTQQEDSAVYLCASSPFGLAGPNEQFFGPGTRLTVL.

This chain links TRBV5-6 with TRBJ2-1; TRBD2 matches 8 bases. This CDR3 has 15 residues. CDR1 and CDR2 (germline): SGHDT, YYEEEE. V lost 0 bases, J lost 7 bases, and 6 bases stayed unmatched. As DNA, the CDR3 is TGTGCCAGCAGCTTGGCGGGAGGGCCAGGAAATGAGCAGTTCTTC. This codes for CASSLAGGPGNEQFF.

The rearrangement uses TRBV5-4 and TRBJ2-3; 13 bases map to TRBD2. Trimming at V came to 0 bases and at J to 8 bases, leaving 3 bases not matched to a gene. The CDR3 consists of 15 residues. Per germline, CDR1 SGHNT and CDR2 YYREEE (reference sequence). The CDR3 region has the DNA TGTGCCAGCAGCTTGGGGACTAGCGGGAGCGGTACGCAGTATTTT. It codes for CASSLGTSGSGTQYF.

This rearrangement joins TRBV12-1 to TRBJ2-7; the table's TRBD2 call for D was not verified on the DNA. TRBV12-1 is recorded as a pseudogene. This CDR3 is 17 amino acids long. CDR3 sequence reads: CASSPKGGLAGPAEQYF. Here the CDR3 DNA reads TGTGCCAGCAGCCCAAAGGGGGGACTAGCGGGTCCTGCCGAGCAGTACTTC.

This rearrangement joins TRBV5-4 to TRBJ2-5; TRBD2 matches at 8 bases. The CDR3 covers 15 residues. Per germline, CDR1 SGHNT and CDR2 YYREEE (reference sequence). The V and J ends lost 2 bases and 2 bases, in that order; junction bases with no gene match: 5. The CDR3: CASSFGLAGQETQYF. The CDR3 DNA sequence: TGTGCCAGCAGCTTCGGGTTAGCGGGGCAAGAGACCCAGTACTTC.

This chain joins TRBV9 and TRBJ2-7; tentatively, D is TRBD1 (5 bases). Trimming pared 0 bases from V and 2 bases from J, leaving 9 bases between. The CDR3 extends over 14 amino acids. Germline values: CDR1 SGDLS, CDR2 YYNGEE. In nucleotides, the CDR3 is TGTGCCAGCAGCGTAGAGGACATAGCCTACGAGCAGTACTTC. Protein sequence: CASSVEDIAYEQYF.

The V gene is TRBV6-5, the J gene TRBJ2-1; no clear D. This CDR3 has 11 residues. Trimming removed 7 bases from V and 7 bases from J, with 8 bases in between. Germline V gene lookup returns CDR1 MNHEY and CDR2 SVGAGI. CDR3 in DNA: TGTGCCAGCACCTTCGGGAATGAGCAGTTCTTC. Amino acids: CASTFGNEQFF.

CDR3 region: CASSYSTGIGSPLHF. CDR3 sequence (DNA): TGTGCCAGCAGCTACTCTACCGGGATCGGTTCACCCCTCCACTTT. The chain employs TRBV7-2 and TRBJ1-6; D is unclear. Trimming pared 4 bases from V and 9 bases from J, leaving 16 bases between. The CDR3 extends over 15 amino acids. CDR1 SGHTA and CDR2 FQGNSA come from the germline V gene.

The chain has TRBV9 and TRBJ2-4; no clear D. Per the germline V gene, CDR1 is SGDLS and CDR2 is YYNGEE. Trimming took 3 bases from V and 4 from J, leaving 20 bases between them. CDR3 size: 17 residues. CDR3 sequence (DNA): TGTGCCAGCAGCGACCCCACGGCGGCGAAGACTAAAAACATTCAGTACTTC. Residues: CASSDPTAAKTKNIQYF.

This chain links TRBV5-6 with TRBJ2-5; perhaps TRBD2 as D (6 bases). V was trimmed by 4 bases and J by 12 bases, leaving 16 bases between them. Germline CDR1 SGHDT, CDR2 YYEEEE. There are 12 residues in the CDR3. This CDR3 reads CASSLAGAGEYF. The DNA for the CDR3 is TGTGCCAGCAGCCTGGCTGGAGCGGGCGAGTACTTC.

This chain links TRBV9 with TRBJ1-2; D is ambiguous. CDR1 is SGDLS, CDR2 YYNGEE, per germline. The CDR3 runs 12 residues. V dropped 8 bases and J dropped 5 bases, with 13 bases sitting between them. CDR3 nucleotides: TGTGCCAGTTTCAGGCGGGAGTATGGCTACACCTTC. It yields the protein CASFRREYGYTF.

The genes are TRBV19 and TRBJ1-3, with D tentatively TRBD1 (5 bases). Trimming took 7 bases from V and 0 from J, leaving 13 bases between them. Germline V CDR1 and CDR2: LNHDA, SQIVND (reference sequence). The CDR3 is 15 residues long. In DNA, the CDR3 is TGTGCCAGTACCTGGAGGGGCATCTCTGGAAACACCATATATTTT. Amino acids: CASTWRGISGNTIYF.

The J gene is TRBJ1-2, the V gene TRBV7-3; D is unclear. Germline V gene lookup returns CDR1 SGHTA and CDR2 FQGTGA. V shed 0 bases and J shed 4 bases, with 12 bases lying between them. The CDR3 consists of 15 residues. The CDR3 region has the DNA TGTGCCAGCAGCTTAACCGGAGGGCTGGGCTATGGCTACACCTTC. This encodes CASSLTGGLGYGYTF.

This sequence joins TRBV4-3 and TRBJ2-7, with TRBD1 identical over 10 bases. V lost 2 bases to trimming and J lost 9 bases; unmatched junction nucleotides: 16. The CDR3 is made up of 17 amino acids. The germline V gene has CDR1 LGHNA and CDR2 YSLEER. CDR3 loop: CASSQHEPPGQGTVQYF. Here the CDR3 DNA reads TGCGCCAGCAGCCAACACGAACCGCCGGGACAGGGGACGGTGCAGTACTTC.

V usage is TRBV9 and J usage is TRBJ2-2, with a weak D call TRBD2 (6 bases). Germline-derived CDR1 and CDR2 are SGDLS and YYNGEE. CDR3 length equals 16 residues. V lost 2 bases to trimming and J lost 4 bases, with 15 bases between them. CDR3 sequence reads: CASSVRGLASTGELFF. DNA of the CDR3: TGTGCCAGCAGCGTCAGAGGGCTAGCGTCCACCGGGGAGCTGTTTTTT. The variable domain in full, completed from reference TRBV9 and TRBJ2-2, reads DSGVTQTPKHLITATGQRVTLRCSPRSGDLSVYWYQQSLDQGLQFLIQYYNGEERAKGNILERFSAQQFPDLHSELNLSSLELGDSALYFCASSVRGLASTGELFFGEGSRLTVL.

This chain links TRBV6-4 with TRBJ2-2; 12 bases are a match to TRBD2. V lost 4 bases, J lost 3 bases, and 3 bases stayed unmatched. The CDR3 sequence is 16 residues long. In germline, CDR1 is MRHNA, CDR2 SNTAGT. CDR3 in amino acids: CASSVTSGRYTGELFF. CDR3 coding DNA: TGTGCCAGCAGTGTAACTAGCGGGAGGTACACCGGGGAGCTGTTTTTT.

This clone appeared once. This chain uses TRBV6-6 with TRBJ2-7; TRBD1 matches at 10 bases. CDR1 is MNHNY and CDR2 is SVGAGI in the germline V gene (reference sequence). V trimming: 4 bases; J trimming: 4 bases; junction bases outside the gene matches: 7. The CDR3 contains 15 residues. This CDR3 is CASSSLRDRGYEQYF. DNA of the CDR3: TGTGCCAGCAGTTCGCTCCGGGACAGGGGTTACGAGCAGTACTTC.

The chain employs TRBV28 and TRBJ1-2, with 10 bases matching TRBD1. Trimming removed 6 bases from V and 7 bases from J; junction bases left unmatched: 14. The CDR3 has 16 amino acids. Germline CDR1 and CDR2: MDHEN and SYDVKM. This CDR3 reads CASRRDRGRRGGGYTF. CDR3 in DNA: TGTGCCAGCAGGAGAGACAGGGGGCGAAGGGGTGGTGGCTACACCTTC.

This clone was counted between two and nine times. The genes are TRBV6-5 and TRBJ1-6, with unresolved D. CDR1 is MNHEY and CDR2 is SVGAGI in the germline V gene. This CDR3 is built from 13 residues. Trimming removed 2 bases at V and 7 bases at J, with 6 bases between. The CDR3 bases are TGTGCCAGCAGTTACCAAGAGAATTCACCCCTCCACTTT. Its translation is CASSYQENSPLHF.

The chain has TRBV7-6 and TRBJ2-1; tentative D call: TRBD1 (5 bases). The CDR3 has 15 residues. V was cut by 3 bases and J by 7 bases, with 16 bases left in between. Germline V gene lookup returns CDR1 SGHVS and CDR2 FNYEAQ. CDR3 nucleotide sequence: TGTGCCAGCAGCTTTTCTCGACAGTTGGGGAATGAGCAGTTCTTC. Translating it yields CASSFSRQLGNEQFF.

CDR3 in amino acids: CASSLSGGELFF. The DNA of the CDR3 is TGTGCCAGCAGCTTATCGGGCGGGGAGCTGTTTTTT. This rearrangement joins TRBV7-9 to TRBJ2-2, with D hard to call. Germline values: CDR1 SEHNR, CDR2 FQNEAQ (reference sequence). V was cut by 2 bases and J by 7 bases, with 5 bases left in between. CDR3 length: 12 residues.